The rows below give T cell receptor beta chains drawn from one sample of a study of OX40 agonist ivuxolimab in advanced cancers. Sequenced by immunoSEQ multiplex PCR; TCRdb stores in-frame clones only, minus some. Of about 69,000 clones listed, about 80% were seen once; the top ten hold approximately 2.3%. This specimen was CD4+ or CD8+ T cells sorted from blood, taken in a trial of the OX40 agonist ivuxolimab. The receptors come from an adult with an advanced solid tumor such as melanoma, head and neck, liver or kidney cancer. Each CDR3 is given with its conserved first and last residue. A D gene is named only where the DNA matches it firmly. The listing skips clone size in some rows; elsewhere it reads once, few, many or a size class.

- TRBJ2-3 - TRBV4-1 TGCGCCAGCAGCCAAGATTCTAGGGAGGCGCAGTATTTT CASSQDSREAQYF
few TRBJ2-1 - TRBV5-1 TGCGCCAGCAGCTTGAGGGGGGACAATGAGCAGTTCTTC CASSLRGDNEQFF
- TRBJ2-7 - TRBV5-1 TGCGCCAGCAGCTTGGATGCGGGAACATACGAGCAGTACTTC CASSLDAGTYEQYF
- TRBJ1-3 TRBD1 TRBV27 TGTGCCAGCCTTGGGACAGGGGGTTCTTGGGGCTCTGGAAACACCATATATTTT CASLGTGGSWGSGNTIYF
- TRBJ1-6 - TRBV19 TGTGCCAGTAGTATAGGAGGGATCGCCTCCAATTCACCCCTCCACTTT CASSIGGIASNSPLHF
- TRBJ2-1 TRBD2 TRBV19 TGTGCCAGTAGGATCGGGGGGGCCCAAAAGGGTGAGCAGTTCTTC CASRIGGAQKGEQFF
few TRBJ1-1 TRBD1 TRBV5-1 TGCGCCAGCAGCTACGGACAGGGTGGGACTGAAGCTTTCTTT CASSYGQGGTEAFF
- TRBJ1-2 - TRBV6-6 TGTGCCAGCAGTTACGAAGGTCCCTATGGCTACACCTTC CASSYEGPYGYTF
- TRBJ1-3 - TRBV23-1 TGCGCCAGCAGTCAATCGGAGCGGGCTTCCGGAAACACCATATATTTT CASSQSERASGNTIYF
- TRBJ1-6 TRBD1 TRBV30 TGTGCCTGGGGGCCGGACAGGGAAAATTCACCCCTCCACTTT CAWGPDRENSPLHF
- TRBJ1-5 TRBD1 TRBV2 TGTGCCAGCAGGGGCAACGACAGGGCCGCGTATAGCAATCAGCCCCAGCATTTT CASRGNDRAAYSNQPQHF
- TRBJ2-3 - TRBV25-1 TGTGCCAGCAGTGAACGCATAGATACGCAGTATTTT CASSERIDTQYF
few TRBJ1-4 - TRBV18 TGTGCCAGCTCGCGAAACAGGGATGGTGAAAAACTGTTTTTT CASSRNRDGEKLFF
- TRBJ1-1 TRBD1 TRBV18 TGTGCCAGCTCACCAGACCGGGACAGCCCCTCTGAAGCTTTCTTT CASSPDRDSPSEAFF
- TRBJ2-1 TRBD1 TRBV2 TGTGCCAGCACAACAGGGGGAGGCCAGTTCTTC CASTTGGGQFF
- TRBJ2-7 - TRBV27 TGTGCCAGCAGTTTATCCCCAACCGGGACGGGCTACGAGCAGTACTTC CASSLSPTGTGYEQYF
few TRBJ1-1 - TRBV30 TGTGCCTGGAGTAGATATCCCAGTTCCACTGAAGCTTTCTTT CAWSRYPSSTEAFF
- TRBJ1-5 - TRBV6-1 TGTGCCAGCAGTGAAGCGTCACGGGGCAATCAGCCCCAGCATTTT CASSEASRGNQPQHF
- TRBJ2-5 TRBD1 TRBV2 TGTGCCAGCAGTGGGGACAGGACGGAGACCCAGTACTTC CASSGDRTETQYF
- TRBJ2-2 TRBD1 TRBV11-2 TGTGCCAGCAGCTCCCCGGGACAGGGTCGGTCCGGGGAGCTGTTTTTT CASSSPGQGRSGELFF
- TRBJ2-1 TRBD2 TRBV28 TGTGCCAGCAGTGAGAGCGGGGAGATCGATGAGCAGTTCTTC CASSESGEIDEQFF
- TRBJ1-1 TRBD1 TRBV29-1 TGCAGCGTCTCAGGGGGCTGGGGGAACACTGAAGCTTTCTTT CSVSGGWGNTEAFF
- TRBJ2-1 - TRBV4-1 TGCGCCAGCAGCCTCCAATGGGGTAGCTCCTACAATGAGCAGTTCTTC CASSLQWGSSYNEQFF
- TRBJ2-5 TRBD2 TRBV5-5 TGTGCCAGCAGCACACTAGCGGGACCTCTCCAAGAGACCCAGTACTTC CASSTLAGPLQETQYF
- TRBJ1-5 - TRBV28 TGTGCCAGCAGTGAGACGGTGGTTGGCAATCAGCCCCAGCATTTT CASSETVVGNQPQHF
- TRBJ1-1 TRBD1 TRBV18 TGTGCCAGCTCACTGGCGGGACAGGGCACTGAAGCTTTCTTT CASSLAGQGTEAFF
- TRBJ2-1 TRBD2 TRBV5-1 TGCGCCAGCCTCCCCGACAGCGGGAGAAATGAGCAGTTCTTC CASLPDSGRNEQFF
- TRBJ2-2 - TRBV7-6 TGTGCCAGCAGCTTAATGGCAGCTACGAACACCGGGGAGCTGTTTTTT CASSLMAATNTGELFF
- TRBJ1-4 TRBD1 TRBV5-1 TGCGCCAGCAGCCTCTTACCCGGGACAGGGTCTGAAAAACTGTTTTTT CASSLLPGTGSEKLFF
- TRBJ2-5 - TRBV10-3 TGTGCCATCAGTGGAGGGCAGGACCAAGAGACCCAGTACTTC CAISGGQDQETQYF
once TRBJ2-7 - TRBV1 TGCACCAGCAGCCAAACCACCCCTAGCTCCTACGAGCAGTACTTC CTSSQTTPSSYEQYF
- TRBJ2-7 - TRBV6-1 TGTGCCAGCAGTGCCTCCAGGGGGGGGACGTACGAGCAGTACTTC CASSASRGGTYEQYF
- TRBJ2-3 TRBD2 TRBV7-7 TGTGCCAGCAGCCCGGGGACTAGCGGGAGGGCCGATACGCAGTATTTT CASSPGTSGRADTQYF
- TRBJ1-2 TRBD1 TRBV29-1 TGCGGCGGAAGGGAGGGGGCGGAGGGCTACACCTTC CGGREGAEGYTF
once TRBJ2-3 TRBD2 TRBV10-1 TGCGCCATCCTTCGCGGGACTAGAGATACGCAGTATTTT CAILRGTRDTQYF
- TRBJ2-2 - TRBV18 TGTGCCAGCTCACCCACGACACTCACCGGGGAGCTGTTTTTT CASSPTTLTGELFF
- TRBJ2-3 - TRBV28 TGTGCCAGCCTGGGGGCGGGAGCCACAGATACGCAGTATTTT CASLGAGATDTQYF
- TRBJ1-4 - TRBV7-9 TGTGCCAGCAGCCGCCGTCTTCGGGGAATCGAAAAACTGTTTTTT CASSRRLRGIEKLFF
- TRBJ2-7 TRBD2 TRBV7-2 TGTGCCAGCAGCTTAGCGACTAGCCCCTTATACGAGCAGTACTTC CASSLATSPLYEQYF
- TRBJ2-5 - TRBV28 TGTGCCAGCAGTTCGAGACCGGGACGGGGACAAGAGACCCAGTACTTC CASSSRPGRGQETQYF
- TRBJ2-5 TRBD2 TRBV5-1 TGCGCCAGCAGCTTGGACGGGGGGGCCAAGACCCAGTACTTC CASSLDGGAKTQYF
- TRBJ2-3 TRBD2 TRBV2 TGTGCCAGCAGAGCCGGCGGGAGGGGGAGCACAGATACGCAGTATTTT CASRAGGRGSTDTQYF
- TRBJ2-7 - TRBV7-6 TGTGCCAGCAGCGGAGGGACGACAGAAACCTACGAGCAGTACTTC CASSGGTTETYEQYF
- TRBJ2-3 TRBD2 TRBV11-2 TGTGCCAGCAGCTTTTCCGGGACTAGCGGTACAGATACGCAGTATTTT CASSFSGTSGTDTQYF
- TRBJ1-5 - TRBV2 TGTGCCAGCAGTGGAGGGGGGGCTCAGCCCCAGCATTTT CASSGGGAQPQHF
few TRBJ2-7 TRBD1 TRBV11-1 TGTGCCAGCAGCCCCCTGGGGACAGCTACCTACGAGCAGTACTTC CASSPLGTATYEQYF
- TRBJ2-7 - TRBV7-8 TGTGCCAGCAGCTCCGCAGGGGTGCGGGAGCAGTACTTC CASSSAGVREQYF
- TRBJ2-6 - TRBV5-1 TGCGCCAGCAGCATCCAACCAGGTTCTGGGGCCAACGTCCTGACTTTC CASSIQPGSGANVLTF
- TRBJ2-3 TRBD2 TRBV5-1 TGCGCCAGCAGCAATGGACTAGCGGTAAGCGGCGATACGCAGTATTTT CASSNGLAVSGDTQYF
- TRBJ1-1 TRBD1 TRBV28 TGTGCCAGCAGTCCACTCAGGGGGACTGAAGCTTTCTTT CASSPLRGTEAFF
few TRBJ2-5 - TRBV9 TGTGCCAGCAGCGCGACGAGAGCGAGCGGAAGTTCGGAGACCCAGTACTTC CASSATRASGSSETQYF
few TRBJ2-7 - TRBV5-1 TGCGCCAGCAGCTTGGAGTCGGGCGCCGAGCAGTACTTC CASSLESGAEQYF
- TRBJ1-1 TRBD1 TRBV7-9 TGTGCCAGCAGCTTTCCCAGCGGTAGACAGGGTGACACTGAAGCTTTCTTT CASSFPSGRQGDTEAFF
- TRBJ2-1 TRBD2 TRBV7-9 TGTGCCAGCAGCCCCTCACTAGCGGGAGTGAATGAGCAGTTCTTC CASSPSLAGVNEQFF
- TRBJ2-7 TRBD1 TRBV6-1 TGTGCCAGCAAATCGGACAGGGGGGTATACGAGCAGTACTTC CASKSDRGVYEQYF